These 8 T cell receptor beta chains came from one sample sequenced in a study of T-cell reconstitution after alpha-beta-depleted transplantation in children. Unique molecular identifiers tagged the TCRbeta library. Using its own MiXCR run on the PCR reads, TCRdb lists one record per CDR3 protein. The top ten hold less than 5% of the sample, which has about 610,000 distinct CDR3 sequences, about 10% seen once. The sequencing here drew on PBMCs from the stem cell graft donor, taken from the stem cell graft. The source is a human donor who donated a stem cell graft to a child with acute myeloid leukemia.

Turning to this clonotype: One end of the junction varies from germline; a read error may be responsible. The gene calls are TRBV20-1 and TRBJ2-1; 12 positions agree with TRBD2. CDR1 and CDR2 (germline): DFQATT, SNEGSKA (reference sequence). The length of the CDR3 is 17 residues. The CDR3 sequence: CCARDAGRTSGTNEQFF. The CDR3 nucleotides read TGCTGTGCTAGAGACGCCGGCCGGACTAGCGGGACCAATGAGCAGTTCTTC.

This clonotype was found many times. V gene TRBV10-3 combines with J gene TRBJ2-3, with TRBD2 matching over 7 bases. Trimming at V came to 6 bases and at J to 1 base, leaving 10 bases not matched to a gene. The CDR3 totals 16 residues. In germline, CDR1 is ENHRY, CDR2 SYGVKD. The DNA of the CDR3 is TGTGCCATCAGCGGACTAGGAGGATCCGGCACAGATACGCAGTATTTT. This encodes CAISGLGGSGTDTQYF.

The chain is built from TRBV29-1 and TRBJ2-3; D unresolved. This CDR3 is 15 amino acids long. Germline V lookup: CDR1 SQVTM, CDR2 ANQGSEA. The germline V and J ends were trimmed by 4 bases and 1 base, with 15 bases remaining between them. The CDR3 DNA reads TGCAGCGTTGTTGCGCTAGAATTTCGCACAGATACGCAGTATTTT. It translates to CSVVALEFRTDTQYF.

The chain employs TRBV7-9 and TRBJ1-2; a possible D gene is TRBD1 (5 bases). From germline, CDR1 is SEHNR and CDR2 FQNEAQ (reference sequence). Trimming removed 5 bases at V and 8 bases at J, with 18 bases between. This CDR3 region has 14 residues. CDR3 DNA sequence: TGTGCCAGCAGCGAACCGGGACCATTTCAAGGCTACACCTTC. Its protein product is CASSEPGPFQGYTF.

This clonotype was seen a few times. The rearrangement joins TRBV9 to TRBJ2-5; the D gene is possibly TRBD2 (5 bases). CDR1 SGDLS and CDR2 YYNGEE come from the germline V gene. The CDR3 runs 16 residues. V was shortened by 4 bases and J by 4 bases, with 20 bases between the two germline ends. The CDR3 DNA reads as TGTGCCAGCAGCCCCTCACCCGGTTTCGGAGGAGAGACCCAGTACTTC. This encodes CASSPSPGFGGETQYF.

V is TRBV7-2 and J is TRBJ2-7; 7 bases line up with TRBD1. V trimming: 5 bases; J trimming: 4 bases; junction bases outside the gene matches: 11. The CDR3 extends over 15 amino acids. The germline V gene has CDR1 SGHTA and CDR2 FQGNSA. The CDR3 region has the DNA TGTGCCAGCAGCATAACCGGGACAGAGACGTACGAGCAGTACTTC. This gives the protein CASSITGTETYEQYF.

This clonotype was found a few times. This chain links TRBV5-1 with TRBJ2-7; possible D gene TRBD1, 7 bases. The CDR3 has 14 amino acids. Germline CDR1 SGHRS, CDR2 YFSETQ. V gave up 4 bases and J gave up 6 bases, with 17 bases separating them. CDR3 in amino acids: CASSLAGQPCEQYF. The CDR3, as DNA: TGCGCCAGCAGCCTCGCGGGACAGCCTTGCGAGCAGTACTTC.

This chain uses TRBV11-2 with TRBJ1-2, with 8 nucleotides matching TRBD1. This CDR3 is 13 amino acids long. The germline CDR1 and CDR2 sequences are SGHAT and FQNNGV. The V segment lost 5 bases and the J segment 5 bases; nucleotides outside the gene matches: 4. CDR3 protein: CASSADRGYGYTF. The CDR3 bases are TGTGCCAGCAGCGCTGACAGGGGATATGGCTACACCTTC.